This T cell receptor beta chain was recovered during a study of a mutant IDH1 vaccine in newly diagnosed glioma. Noted time point: baseline, week 1 (first vaccination visit). The treatment is: pre-vaccination baseline after standard-of-care therapy. Each of the donors came in with new WHO grade 3 or 4 astrocytomas that were IDH1-mutant and ATRX-lost. Generated by immunoSEQ multiplex PCR, the TCRdb table keeps only in-frame clones and is missing some. The sample yields tens of thousands of clones, 93% seen once. Germline CDR1 is SGHTA and CDR2 is FQGNSA. The CDR3 spans 13 residues. V gave up 1 base and J gave up 5 bases, with 8 bases separating them. Concerning this clone: The same CDR3 also results from other DNA sequences found in this sample.

This sequence originates from a middle-aged man with glioma. This specimen was PBMCs, taken from a glioma patient treated with radiotherapy, temozolomide or both. The chain combines TRBV7-2 with TRBJ1-1; D gene unclear. This chain's CDR3 is CASSLGGRTEAFF. The CDR3 region has the DNA TGTGCCAGCAGCTTAGGCGGGCGGACTGAAGCTTTCTTT.